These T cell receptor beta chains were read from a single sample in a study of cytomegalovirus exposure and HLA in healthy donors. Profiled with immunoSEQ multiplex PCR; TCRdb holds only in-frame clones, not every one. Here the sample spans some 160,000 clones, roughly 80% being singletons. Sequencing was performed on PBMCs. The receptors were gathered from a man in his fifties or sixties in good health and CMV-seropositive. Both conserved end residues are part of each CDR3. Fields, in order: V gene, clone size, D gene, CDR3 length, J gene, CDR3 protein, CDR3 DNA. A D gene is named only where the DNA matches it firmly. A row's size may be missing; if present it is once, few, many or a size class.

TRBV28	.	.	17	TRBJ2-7	CASSPPGAGKNLHEQYF	TGTGCCAGCAGTCCCCCGGGAGCAGGGAAAAATTTGCACGAGCAGTACTTC
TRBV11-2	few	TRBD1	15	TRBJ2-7	CASSQGASSSYEQYF	TGTGCCAGCAGCCAGGGGGCGAGCAGCTCCTACGAGCAGTACTTC
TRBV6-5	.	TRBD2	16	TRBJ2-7	CASSYTFSGSRYEQYF	TGTGCCAGCAGTTACACTTTTAGCGGGAGCCGTTACGAGCAGTACTTC
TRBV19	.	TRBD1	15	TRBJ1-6	CASSNWDRDRSPLHF	TGTGCCAGTAGTAACTGGGACAGGGATCGATCACCCCTCCACTTT
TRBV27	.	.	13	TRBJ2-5	CASRPGAEETQYF	TGTGCCAGCAGACCAGGGGCCGAAGAGACCCAGTACTTC
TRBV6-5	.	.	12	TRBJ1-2	CASSYGAGGYTF	TGTGCCAGCAGTTACGGAGCAGGGGGCTACACCTTC
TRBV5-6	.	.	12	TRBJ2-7	CASHGQSYEQYF	TGTGCCAGCCACGGACAGAGCTACGAGCAGTACTTC
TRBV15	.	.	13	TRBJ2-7	CATSREPAYEQYF	TGTGCCACCAGCAGAGAGCCGGCCTACGAGCAGTACTTC
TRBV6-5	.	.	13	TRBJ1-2	CASSATGNYGYTF	TGTGCCAGCAGCGCCACAGGGAACTATGGCTACACCTTC
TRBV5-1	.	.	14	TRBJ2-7	CARETPGHLYEQYF	TGCGCCAGAGAAACGCCGGGACACCTCTACGAGCAGTACTTC
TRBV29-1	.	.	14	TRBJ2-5	CSVPFQGFKETQYF	TGCAGCGTTCCTTTCCAGGGGTTTAAGGAGACCCAGTACTTC
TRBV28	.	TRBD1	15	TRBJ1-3	CASSLYRGQENTIYF	TGTGCCAGCAGTTTATACAGGGGGCAAGAAAACACCATATATTTT
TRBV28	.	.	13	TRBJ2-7	CASSLDRGYEQYF	TGTGCCAGCAGTTTAGACAGAGGCTACGAGCAGTACTTC
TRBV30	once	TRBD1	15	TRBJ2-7	CAWSVYKQGVGEQYF	TGTGCCTGGAGTGTCTATAAACAGGGGGTAGGGGAGCAGTACTTC
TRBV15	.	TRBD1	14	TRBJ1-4	CATSRGQRNEKLFF	TGTGCCACCAGCAGGGGACAGCGAAATGAAAAACTGTTTTTT
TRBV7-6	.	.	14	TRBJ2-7	CASSPTGGGYEQYF	TGTGCCAGCAGCCCGACGGGGGGCGGCTACGAGCAGTACTTC
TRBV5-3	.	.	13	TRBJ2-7	CARFKERINEQYF	TGTGCCAGGTTTAAGGAGCGGATTAACGAGCAGTACTTC
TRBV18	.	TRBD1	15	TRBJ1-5	CASSPQGASNQPQHF	TGTGCCAGCTCACCTCAGGGGGCCAGCAATCAGCCCCAGCATTTT
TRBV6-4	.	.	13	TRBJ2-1	CASSVERTNEQFF	TGTGCCAGCAGTGTGGAGCGGACCAATGAGCAGTTCTTC
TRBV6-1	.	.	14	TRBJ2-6	CASRELPGANVLTF	TGTGCCAGCAGAGAGCTACCTGGGGCCAACGTCCTGACTTTC
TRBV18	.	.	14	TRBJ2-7	CASSQGPSFGEQYF	TGTGCCAGCTCACAGGGGCCCAGTTTTGGGGAGCAGTACTTC
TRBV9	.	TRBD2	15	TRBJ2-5	CASSVAGLAQETQYF	TGTGCCAGCAGCGTAGCCGGACTAGCTCAAGAGACCCAGTACTTC
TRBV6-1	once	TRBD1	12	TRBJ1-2	CASRQGDYGYTF	TGTGCCAGCAGACAGGGGGACTATGGCTACACCTTC
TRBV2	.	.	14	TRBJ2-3	CASSEATGTDTQYF	TGTGCCAGCAGTGAAGCAACGGGCACAGATACGCAGTATTTT
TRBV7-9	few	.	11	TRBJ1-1	CSAGGYTEAFF	TGTTCCGCGGGGGGATACACTGAAGCTTTCTTT
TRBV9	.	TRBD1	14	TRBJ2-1	CASSFTGTVNEQFF	TGTGCCAGCAGCTTCACCGGGACAGTTAATGAGCAGTTCTTC
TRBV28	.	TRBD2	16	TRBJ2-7	CASIGTSGSDYYEQYF	TGTGCCAGCATCGGGACTAGCGGGAGCGATTACTACGAGCAGTACTTC
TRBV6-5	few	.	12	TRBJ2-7	CASKGTPYEQYF	TGTGCCAGCAAGGGGACACCTTACGAGCAGTACTTC
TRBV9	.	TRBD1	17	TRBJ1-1	CASSVEGTGAMNTEAFF	TGTGCCAGCAGCGTAGAGGGGACAGGAGCTATGAACACTGAAGCTTTCTTT
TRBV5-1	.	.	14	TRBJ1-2	CASSLVYSHYGYTF	TGCGCCAGCAGCTTGGTTTACAGCCACTATGGCTACACCTTC
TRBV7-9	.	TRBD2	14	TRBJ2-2	CASPLGGGTGELFF	TGTGCCAGCCCCCTGGGGGGGGGCACCGGGGAGCTGTTTTTT
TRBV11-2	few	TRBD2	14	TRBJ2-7	CASRAAGSSYEQYF	TGTGCCAGCAGAGCAGCGGGGAGCTCCTACGAGCAGTACTTC
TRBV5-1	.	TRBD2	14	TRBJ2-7	CASSLGTSGYEQYF	TGCGCCAGCAGCTTGGGTACTAGCGGCTACGAGCAGTACTTC
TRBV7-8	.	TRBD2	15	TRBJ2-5	CASSPIAGGRETQYF	TGTGCCAGCAGCCCTATAGCGGGGGGACGGGAGACCCAGTACTTC
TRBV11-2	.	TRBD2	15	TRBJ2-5	CASSPLAGGRKTQYF	TGTGCCAGCAGCCCCCTAGCGGGGGGCAGAAAGACCCAGTACTTC
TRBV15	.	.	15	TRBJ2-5	CATSTPADKQETQYF	TGTGCCACCAGCACACCCGCCGACAAGCAAGAGACCCAGTACTTC
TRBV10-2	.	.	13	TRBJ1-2	CASRATENYGYTF	TGCGCCAGCAGAGCGACAGAGAACTATGGCTACACCTTC
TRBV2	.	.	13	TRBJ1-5	CASMRDSNQPQHF	TGTGCCAGCATGCGGGACAGCAATCAGCCCCAGCATTTT
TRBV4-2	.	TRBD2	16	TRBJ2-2	CASSQLAGGHTGELFF	TGTGCCAGCAGCCAATTAGCGGGGGGCCACACCGGGGAGCTGTTTTTT
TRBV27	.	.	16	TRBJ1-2	CASSLSRTDPRYGYTF	TGTGCCAGCAGTTTATCTAGGACAGACCCAAGATATGGCTACACCTTC
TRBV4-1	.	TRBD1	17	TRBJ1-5	CASSQDIRQGRVQPQHF	TGCGCCAGCAGCCAAGATATACGACAGGGAAGGGTTCAGCCCCAGCATTTT
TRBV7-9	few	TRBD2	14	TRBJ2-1	CASSFERGRNEQFF	TGTGCCAGCAGCTTCGAGCGGGGGAGGAATGAGCAGTTCTTC
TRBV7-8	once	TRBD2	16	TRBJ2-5	CASSLARTSPQETQYF	TGTGCCAGCAGCTTAGCGCGGACTAGCCCGCAAGAGACCCAGTACTTC
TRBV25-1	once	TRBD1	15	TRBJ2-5	CASSEDRGLRETQYF	TGTGCCAGCAGTGAGGACAGGGGGCTTAGAGAGACCCAGTACTTC